The next 7 T cell receptor beta chains were all read from a single sample in a study of blood T cell repertoires in COVID-19. Using immunoSEQ multiplex PCR, the repertoire was profiled, and TCRdb retains in-frame clones only, with some absent. This table holds a few hundred thousand clones, around nine tenths found once. Source material: peripheral blood. Source of these receptors: a man in his forties who had recovered from COVID-19.

The V and J genes are TRBV10-1 and TRBJ2-3; possible D gene TRBD2, 5 bases. Trimming left V 2 bases short and J 5 bases short, with 8 bases between. Germline assignment: CDR1 WNHNN and CDR2 SYGVQD (reference sequence). CDR3 length: 13 residues. CDR3: CASSEAGKDTQYF. CDR3 coding DNA: TGCGCCAGCAGTGAGGCGGGTAAAGATACGCAGTATTTT.

V gene TRBV19 combines with J gene TRBJ2-1, with TRBD2 matching over 9 bases. CDR3 length: 16 residues. Germline V gene lookup returns CDR1 LNHDA and CDR2 SQIVND (reference sequence). The junction had 14 bases not matched to a gene; V was cut back by 6 bases and J by 8 bases. The CDR3 DNA reads TGTGCCAGTAGGGGGGTAGGTAGCGGGAGTCTGGATGAGCAGTTCTTC. Translated, it gives CASRGVGSGSLDEQFF.

J is TRBJ2-3 and V is TRBV27, with D possibly matching TRBD2 (5 bases). The germline V gene has CDR1 MNHEY and CDR2 SMNVEV (reference sequence). Trimming stripped 8 bases from V and 2 bases from J, with 14 bases between. The CDR3 is made up of 14 amino acids. Here the CDR3 reads CASGKRWATDTQYF. The CDR3 region has the DNA TGTGCCAGCGGGAAGCGGTGGGCCACAGATACGCAGTATTTT.

The CDR3 sequence is CASSRDRVQETQYF. Here the CDR3 DNA reads TGTGCCAGCAGCCGCGACAGGGTCCAAGAGACCCAGTACTTC. The genes are TRBV7-2 and TRBJ2-5; 7 bases are a match to TRBD1. CDR1 and CDR2 from the germline V gene are SGHTA and FQGNSA. Trimming cost V 5 bases and J 1 base; bases outside gene matches: 4. The CDR3 extends over 14 amino acids.

The chain carries TRBV7-2 and TRBJ2-1; D call uncertain. Trimming cost V 4 bases and J 5 bases, with 12 bases left between them. The CDR3 is 14 residues long. Looked up from germline, CDR1 is SGHTA and CDR2 is FQGNSA. The CDR3 nucleotides are TGTGCCAGCAGCTCTCCTAGTCCCAACAATGAGCAGTTCTTC. Residues: CASSSPSPNNEQFF.

This chain connects TRBV11-3 to TRBJ2-2; 7 positions match TRBD2. With 5 bases clipped from V and 3 bases from J, the junction kept 9 bases outside the gene matches. Germline values: CDR1 SGHNT, CDR2 YENEEA. The CDR3 is 16 residues long. CDR3: CASSPGGVGDTGELFF. CDR3 coding DNA: TGTGCCAGCAGCCCTGGGGGGGTTGGGGACACCGGGGAGCTGTTTTTT. Full variable domain (rest looked up from reference TRBV11-3 and TRBJ2-2): EAGVVQSPRYKIIEKKQPVAFWCNPISGHNTLYWYLQNLGQGPELLIRYENEEAVDDSQLPKDRFSAERLKGVDSTLKIQPAELGDSAVYLCASSPGGVGDTGELFFGEGSRLTVL.

This sequence joins TRBV7-2 and TRBJ2-4; 9 bases are shared with TRBD2. Germline values: CDR1 SGHTA, CDR2 FQGNSA. The CDR3 sequence is 15 residues long. The V segment lost 4 bases and the J segment 9 bases; nucleotides outside the gene matches: 10. The DNA for the CDR3 is TGTGCCAGCAGCTCAAGCGGGGGGAAGGGGAGCATTCAGTACTTC. This sequence encodes CASSSSGGKGSIQYF. The full variable domain, with the rest looked up from reference TRBV7-2 and TRBJ2-4, is GAGVSQSPSNKVTEKGKDVELRCDPISGHTALYWYRQSLGQGLEFLIYFQGNSAPDKSGLPSDRFSAERTGGSVSTLTIQRTQQEDSAVYLCASSSSGGKGSIQYFGAGTRLSVL.